Listed below are T cell receptor beta chains from one sample, sequenced in a study of blood T cells in healthy people across ages. TCRdb fed the 5' RACE reads into MiXCR, producing one record per CDR3 protein. The sample records about 720,000 distinct CDR3 sequences, about 25% being singletons. This sample was also put to use in a study of T cells of mothers and their children.

Sequencing used blood. The receptors derive from a boy younger than 18 in good health. Each CDR3 is given with its conserved first and last residue. Fields, in order: CDR3 length, J gene, V gene, CDR3 protein.

>17|TRBJ2-7|TRBV11-2
CASSLLAGDPSSYEQYF
>15|TRBJ1-2|TRBV5-1
CASRERWDAVYGYTF
>16|TRBJ2-2|TRBV5-1
CASSVQGNVATGGLFF
>16|TRBJ2-7|TRBV4-3
CASSQDPTGSSYEQYF
>15|TRBJ2-3|TRBV11-1
CASSSVGLVTDTQYF
>16|TRBJ2-3|TRBV28
CASSSRGQLGTDTQYF
>17|TRBJ2-5|TRBV25-1
CASSTRRVPGSSETQYF
>14|TRBJ2-7|TRBV28
CASSPGQVVYEQYF
>16|TRBJ1-6|TRBV7-2
CASSLVRGGGGSPLHF
>15|TRBJ2-4|TRBV5-1
CASSLSDLAKNIQYF
>16|TRBJ1-6|TRBV7-2
CASSFYLSSYNSPLHF
>15|TRBJ2-5|TRBV5-5
CASSFGGARQETQYF
>17|TRBJ2-2|TRBV6-1
CASGPGLAGGFAGELFF
>15|TRBJ2-4|TRBV20-1
CSARDLGTAENIQYF
>15|NA|TRBV20-1
CSAVNYRQGFSEQYF
>14|TRBJ2-1|TRBV6-2/TRBV6-3
CASSNMSSYNEQFF
>16|TRBJ2-5|TRBV28
CASSWREPFLAETQYF
>15|TRBJ2-7|TRBV5-1
CASSGGQGDPYEQYF
>15|TRBJ2-7|TRBV7-2
CASSLATGLTYEQYF
>13|TRBJ2-7|TRBV7-2
CASSQDSLDEQYF
>14|TRBJ1-3|TRBV7-9
CASSLSTWGDTIYF
>17|TRBJ2-5|TRBV28
CASSLHGTGGFLETQYF
>19|TRBJ2-3|TRBV7-7
CASSLAYPTSGGATDTQYF
>17|TRBJ2-2|TRBV7-6
CASSLARGESVSGELFF
>14|TRBJ1-1|TRBV14
CASSSTGTITEAFF
>15|TRBJ2-1|TRBV5-1
CASSLVGPSSDEQFF
>12|TRBJ1-2|TRBV2
CASGRANYGYTF
>15|TRBJ2-5|TRBV20-1
CSALGGLRLQETQYF
>18|TRBJ2-2|TRBV4-1
CASSQVVASGTNTGELFF
>14|TRBJ2-7|TRBV4-3
CASSQKWGPYEQYF
>15|TRBJ2-7|TRBV10-3
CAISESGLGTREQYF
>13|TRBJ1-1|TRBV29-1
CSVATGTAVKAFF
>14|TRBJ1-1|TRBV29-1
CSVEDTAGNTEAFF
>17|TRBJ2-1|TRBV4-3
CASSQDREIVSYNEQFF
>13|TRBJ2-1|TRBV27
CASSLFPPNEQFF
>17|TRBJ2-5|TRBV4-3
CASSQDWRGTHQETQYF
>15|TRBJ2-1|TRBV20-1
CSGTSLPSSYNEQFF
>18|TRBJ2-1|TRBV5-6
CASTILMTARSSYNEQFF
>16|TRBJ1-5|TRBV3-1
CASSQRDSGLNQPQHF
>15|NA|TRBV7-9
CTSSLGTDLSYEQYF
>15|TRBJ2-7|TRBV20-1
CSAEAGAVGKREQYF
>12|TRBJ1-1|TRBV4-2
CASSHPGAEAFF
>15|TRBJ2-2|TRBV5-1
CASSLKRGGTGELFF
>12|TRBJ1-1|TRBV24-1
CATSDSGIEAFF
>14|TRBJ2-5|TRBV5-1
CASSLTPDQETQYF
>11|TRBJ2-7|TRBV20-1
CSASLGYEQYF
>14|NA|TRBV27
CASSLSTGRNEQFF